The 3 T cell receptor beta chains given below trace back to one sample, sequenced in a study of CD8 T cells in Susac syndrome. Random-hexamer reverse transcription was applied to roughly 0.5 to 1 ug RNA. MiXCR, run by TCRdb on the immunoSEQ multiplex PCR reads, gives a single entry per CDR3 protein. This sample has 150,000 to 160,000 distinct CDR3 sequences, with less than 97% found just once. Sequencing input: CD8+ T cells from PBMCs. These receptor sequences come from a human donor with multiple sclerosis.

The chain joins TRBV5-1 to TRBJ2-7, with D maybe TRBD2 (5 bases). V was trimmed by 4 bases and J by 2 bases, leaving 13 bases between them. The V gene's germline CDR1 is SGHRS and CDR2 YFSETQ. The CDR3 loop spans 14 amino acids. The CDR3 spells CASSLRTGTYEQYF. CDR3 DNA sequence: TGCGCCAGCAGCCTACGGACGGGAACCTACGAGCAGTACTTC. Full variable domain (remainder filled in from reference TRBV5-1 and TRBJ2-7): KAGVTQTPRYLIKTRGQQVTLSCSPISGHRSVSWYQQTPGQGLQFLFEYFSETQRNKGNFPGRFSGRQFSNSRSEMNVSTLELGDSALYLCASSLRTGTYEQYFGPGTRLTVT.

J is TRBJ2-7 and V is TRBV29-1, with D possibly TRBD1 on 5 matching bases. The CDR3 runs to 13 residues. Germline CDR1 reads SQVTM; CDR2 reads ANQGSEA. Trimming pared 1 base from V and 0 bases from J, leaving 7 bases between. CDR3 DNA: TGCAGCGTTGAAGTCAGGGCCTCCTACGAGCAGTACTTC. The encoded protein is CSVEVRASYEQYF.

The chain links TRBV30 to TRBJ1-2; D remains ambiguous. The CDR3 runs 13 residues. The germline CDR1 and CDR2 sequences are GTSNPN and SVGIG (reference sequence). Trimming left V 0 bases short and J 4 bases short, with 9 bases between. The CDR3 is CAWSVGLSYGYTF. CDR3 coding DNA: TGTGCCTGGAGTGTAGGCCTGAGCTATGGCTACACCTTC. The full variable domain, in which reference TRBV30 and TRBJ1-2 provide the parts outside the CDR3, is SQTIHQWPATLVQPVGSPLSLECTVEGTSNPNLYWYRQAAGRGLQLLFYSVGIGQISSEVPQNLSASRPQDRQFILSSKKLLLSDSGFYLCAWSVGLSYGYTFGSGTRLTVV.